The clone carrying this T cell receptor (beta chain) has only a few counts. Its cognate antigen is unknown. The data originate from a study of CD8 T cells in ankylosing spondylitis. The study's findings and limits: Clones linked with disease were CD8+ and fairly uncommon in the peripheral blood. A TCR beta motif made of eight highly homologous variants seemed typical of ankylosing spondylitis blood. Significant enrichment of disease-linked clones was reported in matched ankylosing spondylitis synovial fluid.

Each TCR beta library was made by quantitative 5'-RACE that incorporated molecular barcodes. TCRdb used MiXCR to reprocess the 5' RACE reads, holding one entry per CDR3 protein. The sample has about 36,000 distinct CDR3 sequences, 13% seen once. V shed 9 bases and J shed 2 bases, with 17 bases lying between them. Germline CDR1 SNHLY, CDR2 FYNNEI. This CDR3 comprises 15 residues. Sequenced sample: synovial fluid, either unsorted or a sorted T cell fraction (not recorded which). V usage is TRBV2 and J usage is TRBJ2-1; D may correspond to TRBD1 or TRBD2 (5 bases each). The clonotype was recovered from a male donor with ankylosing spondylitis. CDR3 sequence: CARTPRDRTYNEQFF. The CDR3 region has the DNA TGTGCCAGGACCCCCCGGGACCGTACCTACAATGAGCAGTTCTTC.